This T cell receptor beta chain was profiled in a study of OX40 agonist ivuxolimab in advanced cancers. On the study more broadly: An agonistic human IgG2 monoclonal antibody against OX40 (CD134) was given. Intravenous ivuxolimab at 0.01 to 10 mg/kg was given to patients every 2 weeks.

A remark on this clone: Its antigen is currently unknown.

Points from the study as a whole: There were, on average, more expanded clones in CD8+ T cells than in CD4+. By week 6 at 0.1 to 3.0 mg/kg, blood CD4+ and CD8+ T cells had expanded clonally.

The data were produced by immunoSEQ multiplex PCR, yet TCRdb's version contains in-frame clones alone and is incomplete. The sample lists 57,000 or so clones, less than 90% seen once, with 3.4% in the top ten. CDR3 length: 16 amino acids. Per the germline V gene, CDR1 is LNHDA and CDR2 is SQIVND (reference sequence). The V gene lost 4 bases and the J gene lost 4 bases, with 18 bases spanning the gap. The sequencing used CD4+ or CD8+ T cells sorted from blood, collected in a trial of the OX40 agonist ivuxolimab. This chain joins TRBV19 and TRBJ2-3; TRBD1 might be the D (6 bases). The clonotype originates from an adult with an advanced solid tumor such as melanoma, head and neck, liver or kidney cancer. The CDR3 spells CASSTRTATGPDTQYF. For the CDR3, the DNA is TGTGCCAGTAGTACCCGGACAGCCACGGGGCCAGATACGCAGTATTTT.